The present entry profiles one TCR beta chain with its context. Its antigen is not yet known. There are no base qualities to consult, and no much larger clone falls within one base. This record belongs to a study of OX40 agonist ivuxolimab in advanced cancers. Background for the entire study: Ivuxolimab was an agonistic, fully human IgG2 monoclonal antibody directed against OX40 (CD134), a costimulatory receptor. Intravenous ivuxolimab was administered to patients every 2 weeks at six dose levels: 0.01, 0.1, 0.3, 1.5, 3 and 10 mg/kg. Among the roughly 52 dose-escalation patients, around 20 had hepatocellular carcinoma, roughly 15 melanoma, 9 renal cell carcinoma and 9 head and neck cancer. A male proportion of about 79% and a mean age of roughly 55 years, ranging from roughly 20 to 80, were recorded for the dose-escalation cohort. Prior anti-PD-1, anti-PD-L1 or anti-CTLA-4 therapy was permitted, and approximately 41% of dose-escalation patients had received checkpoint inhibitors. Partial responses occurred in three dose-escalation patients, of whom one had hepatocellular carcinoma and two had cutaneous melanoma. Peripheral TCRbeta sequencing aimed to test whether ivuxolimab altered TCR sequence diversity and caused clonal T-cell expansion. The monotherapy dose-escalation portion (N ≈ 52 patients) of the phase I ivuxolimab trial is reported in the paper. What the authors observed across the whole study: Low levels of normalized T-cell clonal expansion were also seen in some patients who did not respond. In the 0.1-3.0 mg/kg groups, partial responders were among the patients with the lowest normalized peripheral clonal expansion, particularly in CD8+ T cells. On average, CD8+ T cells showed more expanded clones than CD4+ T cells after ivuxolimab. The antigen specificity of the peripheral T cells that underwent clonal expansion was not determined. Clonal expansion of both CD4+ and CD8+ blood T cells was observed from baseline to week 6 at doses 0.1 to 3.0 mg/kg.

The CDR3 goes from the cysteine to the phenylalanine over 15 residues. CDR3 DNA is the only sequence kept; it has 45 bases, read in frame from the first base. The germline V gene specifies ENHRY as CDR1 and SYGVKD as CDR2. V loses 4 bases at its end and J loses 4 bases; junction bases beyond the gene matches: 8. Patients with a history of autoimmune disease or receiving systemic immunosuppression were excluded from the trial. Peripheral blood for TCR sequencing was collected from all dose cohorts at baseline, on cycle 4 day 1, and on cycle 7 day 1. The samples were taken from a phase I, first-in-human, multicenter, open-label dose-escalation trial of ivuxolimab. The trial enrolled adults with locally advanced or metastatic head and neck squamous cell, hepatocellular, melanoma or renal cell carcinoma. Before TCR sequencing, CD4+ T cells and CD8+ T cells were sorted from peripheral blood as separate populations.

To sequence the TCRbeta CDR3 region, genomic DNA was isolated from the sorted cells. The immunoSEQ Assay was used to sequence the TCRbeta CDR3 regions. The table comes from immuneACCESS by way of TCRdb, which keeps in-frame sequences with V and J called. Part of the clones is missing from these tables; in studies checked, under half for an unresolved V gene and the rest for unknown reasons. The sample profile shows 150,000 to 170,000 clones; 94% of them were found once. About 0.3% of the sample is taken by the ten largest. The source of this sequence is an adult with an advanced solid tumor such as melanoma, head and neck, liver or kidney cancer. The rearrangement combines TRBV10-3 with TRBJ2-7; a stretch of 9 junction bases matches TRBD2. The specimen comprised CD4+ or CD8+ T cells sorted from blood, sampled in a trial of the OX40 agonist ivuxolimab. This receptor carries the CDR3 CAISGSGGDGYEQYF. In nucleotide form, the sequence is TGTGCCATCAGTGGTAGCGGGGGAGATGGGTACGAGCAGTACTTC.